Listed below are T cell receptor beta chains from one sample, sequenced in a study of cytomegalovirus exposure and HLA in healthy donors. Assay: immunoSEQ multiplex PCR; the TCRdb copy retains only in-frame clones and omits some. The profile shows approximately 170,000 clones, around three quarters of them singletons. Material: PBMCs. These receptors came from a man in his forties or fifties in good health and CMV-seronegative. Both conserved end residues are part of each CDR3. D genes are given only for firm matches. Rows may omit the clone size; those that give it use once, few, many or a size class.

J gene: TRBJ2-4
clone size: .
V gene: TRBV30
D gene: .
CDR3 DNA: TGTGCCCTAAGCCCGGGGGGCGCCAAAAACATTCAGTACTTC
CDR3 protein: CALSPGGAKNIQYF

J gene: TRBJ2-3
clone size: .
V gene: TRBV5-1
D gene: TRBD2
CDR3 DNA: TGCGCCAGCAGCTTGACTAGCGGGGCCCCCGATACGCAGTATTTT
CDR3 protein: CASSLTSGAPDTQYF

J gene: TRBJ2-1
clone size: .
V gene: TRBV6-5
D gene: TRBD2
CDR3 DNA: TGTGCCAGCGGTACTATAGCGGGACCCTACAATGAGCAGTTCTTC
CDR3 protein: CASGTIAGPYNEQFF

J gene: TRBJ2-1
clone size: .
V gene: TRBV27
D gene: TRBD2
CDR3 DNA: TGTGCCAGTAGCGGGAGCTCCTACAATGAGCAGTTCTTC
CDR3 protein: CASSGSSYNEQFF

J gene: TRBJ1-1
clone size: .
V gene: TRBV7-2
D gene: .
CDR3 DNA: TGTGCCAGCAGCTCCCAGGGGCACACTGAAGCTTTCTTT
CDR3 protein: CASSSQGHTEAFF

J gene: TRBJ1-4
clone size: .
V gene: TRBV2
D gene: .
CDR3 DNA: TGTGCCAGCGAAGAGCCAACTTCAACTAATGAAAAACTGTTTTTT
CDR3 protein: CASEEPTSTNEKLFF

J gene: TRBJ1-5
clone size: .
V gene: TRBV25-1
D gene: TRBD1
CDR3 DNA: TGTGCCAGCAGTGAGCTAGGACAGGGAAATCAGCCCCAGCATTTT
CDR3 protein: CASSELGQGNQPQHF

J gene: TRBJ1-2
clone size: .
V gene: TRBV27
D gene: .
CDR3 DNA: TGTGCCAGCAGTTACTTAAGGCCGAGGCAGGGGAACTATGGCTACACCTTC
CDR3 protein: CASSYLRPRQGNYGYTF

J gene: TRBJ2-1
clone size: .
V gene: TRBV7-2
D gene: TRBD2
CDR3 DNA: TGTGCCAGCGGACGAGCGGGAGCCCTTCGCAATGAGCAGTTCTTC
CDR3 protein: CASGRAGALRNEQFF

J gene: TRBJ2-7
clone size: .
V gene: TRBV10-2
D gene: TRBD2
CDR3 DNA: TGCGCCAGCAGTGAGTCCGTCTTCTCAGGAACTAGCGGGAGATACGAGCAGTACTTC
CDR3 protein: CASSESVFSGTSGRYEQYF

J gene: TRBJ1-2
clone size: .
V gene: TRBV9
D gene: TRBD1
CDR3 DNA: TGTGCCAGCAGCGTAGATGGGACAGCGACCCGATATGGCTACACCTTC
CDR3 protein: CASSVDGTATRYGYTF

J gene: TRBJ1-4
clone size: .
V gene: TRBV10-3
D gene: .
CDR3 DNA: TGTGCCATCAGTGAGTTAGGACAGTCCAATGAAAAACTGTTTTTT
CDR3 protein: CAISELGQSNEKLFF

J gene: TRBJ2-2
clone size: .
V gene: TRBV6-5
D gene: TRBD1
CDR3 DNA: TGTGCCAGCAGTTACGAGACAGGGGTGAACGCCGGGGAGCTGTTTTTT
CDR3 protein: CASSYETGVNAGELFF

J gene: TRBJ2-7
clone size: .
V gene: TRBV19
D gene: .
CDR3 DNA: TGTGCCAGTAGTATAGAAACTACAAAGAGGTCCTACGAGCAGTACTTC
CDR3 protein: CASSIETTKRSYEQYF

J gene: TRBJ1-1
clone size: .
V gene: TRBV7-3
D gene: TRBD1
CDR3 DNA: TGTGCCAGCAGCCCGGACAGGGCTACTGAAGCTTTCTTT
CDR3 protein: CASSPDRATEAFF

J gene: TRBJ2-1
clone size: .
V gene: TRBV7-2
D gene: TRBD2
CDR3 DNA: TGTGCCAGCAGCTTAGCGGGAGGGAGTAACTACAATGAGCAGTTCTTC
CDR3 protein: CASSLAGGSNYNEQFF

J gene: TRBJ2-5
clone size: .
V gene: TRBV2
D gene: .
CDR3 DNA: TGTGCCAGCAGTGAAACAGCCCAGTACTTC
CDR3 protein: CASSETAQYF

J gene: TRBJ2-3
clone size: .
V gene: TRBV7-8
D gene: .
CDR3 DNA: TGTGCCAGCTTGAGCGGGAGCACAGATACGCAGTATTTT
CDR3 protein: CASLSGSTDTQYF

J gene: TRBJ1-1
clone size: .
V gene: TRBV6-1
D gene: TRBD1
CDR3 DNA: TGTGCCAGCAATACAGCCGGGACAGAGAACACTGAAGCTTTCTTT
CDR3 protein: CASNTAGTENTEAFF

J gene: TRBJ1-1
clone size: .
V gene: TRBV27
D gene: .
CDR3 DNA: TGTGCCAGCAGTTTAAACAGACTGAACACTGAAGCTTTCTTT
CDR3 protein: CASSLNRLNTEAFF

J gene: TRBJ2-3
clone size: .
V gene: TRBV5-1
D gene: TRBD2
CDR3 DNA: TGCGCCAGCAGCTTGGAGGTTAGCGGGAGCCCCCCTAATACGCAGTATTTT
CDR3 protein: CASSLEVSGSPPNTQYF

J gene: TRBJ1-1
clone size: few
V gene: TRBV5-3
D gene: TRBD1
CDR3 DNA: TGTGCCAGAAGCAGGGACAGGGGGCGTAACGAGGGGAACACTGAAGCTTTCTTT
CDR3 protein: CARSRDRGRNEGNTEAFF

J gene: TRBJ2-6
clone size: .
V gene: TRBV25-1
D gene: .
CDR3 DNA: TGTGCCAGCAGTGAATACGGGAACGCAAACTCTGGGGCCAACGTCCTGACTTTC
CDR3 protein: CASSEYGNANSGANVLTF

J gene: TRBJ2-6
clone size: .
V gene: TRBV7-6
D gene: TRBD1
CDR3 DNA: TGTGCCAGCAGCTGGGACAGTGGCGCGAGCTCTGGGGCCAACGTCCTGACTTTC
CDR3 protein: CASSWDSGASSGANVLTF

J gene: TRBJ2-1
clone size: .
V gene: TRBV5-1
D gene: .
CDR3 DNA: TGCGCCAGCAGCCCGTTTTCCGGGAGCTCCTACAATGAGCAGTTCTTC
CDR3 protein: CASSPFSGSSYNEQFF

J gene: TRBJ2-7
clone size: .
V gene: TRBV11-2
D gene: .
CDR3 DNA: TGTGCCAGCAGCTTAGAACAAGAGGCCTACGAGCAGTACTTC
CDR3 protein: CASSLEQEAYEQYF

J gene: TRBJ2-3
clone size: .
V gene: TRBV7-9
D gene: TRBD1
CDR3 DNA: TGTGCCAGCAGCTCGGGACAGGGGAGCACAGATACGCAGTATTTT
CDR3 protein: CASSSGQGSTDTQYF

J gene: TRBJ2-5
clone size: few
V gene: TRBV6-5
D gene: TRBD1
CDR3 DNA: TGTGCCAGCAGTTCCCGGACAGGGGTCCAAGAGACCCAGTACTTC
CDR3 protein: CASSSRTGVQETQYF

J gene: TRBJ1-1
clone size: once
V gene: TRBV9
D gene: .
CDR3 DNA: TGTGCCAGCAGCACAGAGGCCGGGGGAGCTTTCTTT
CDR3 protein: CASSTEAGGAFF

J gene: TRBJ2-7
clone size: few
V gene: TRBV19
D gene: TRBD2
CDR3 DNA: TGTGCCAGTAGTGTTCTAGCGGAAGATCTACGAGGGCAGTACTTC
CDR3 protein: CASSVLAEDLRGQYF

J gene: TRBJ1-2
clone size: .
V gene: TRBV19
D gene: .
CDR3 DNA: TGTGCCAGTAGTATAGGGAACAGGAACTATGGCTACACCTTC
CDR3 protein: CASSIGNRNYGYTF

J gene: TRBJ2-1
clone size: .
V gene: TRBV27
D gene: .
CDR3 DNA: TGTGCCAGCAGTGGAATCCAGACAGTCAATGAGCAGTTCTTC
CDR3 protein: CASSGIQTVNEQFF

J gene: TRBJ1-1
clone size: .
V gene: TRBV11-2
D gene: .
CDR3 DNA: TGTGCCAGCAGCTTAGGAGTGGTAACCTTGAACACTGAAGCTTTCTTT
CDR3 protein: CASSLGVVTLNTEAFF

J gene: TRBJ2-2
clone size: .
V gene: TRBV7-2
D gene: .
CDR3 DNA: TGTGCCAGCAGCTCCCAGGGTAGTGGCGGGGAGCTGTTTTTT
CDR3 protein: CASSSQGSGGELFF

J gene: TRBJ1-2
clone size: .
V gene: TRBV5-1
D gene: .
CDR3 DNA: TGCGCCAGCAGCTTGGAGTGGGGGGATGGCTACACCTTC
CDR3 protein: CASSLEWGDGYTF

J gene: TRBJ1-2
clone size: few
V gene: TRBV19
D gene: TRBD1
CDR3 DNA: TGTGCCAGTAGTATGGACAGGGACTATGGCTACACCTTC
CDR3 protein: CASSMDRDYGYTF

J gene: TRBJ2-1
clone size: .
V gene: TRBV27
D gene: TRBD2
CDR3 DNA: TGTGCCAGCAGTTTTTTAGCGGGAGGGCCGCGGTACAATGAGCAGTTCTTC
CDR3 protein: CASSFLAGGPRYNEQFF

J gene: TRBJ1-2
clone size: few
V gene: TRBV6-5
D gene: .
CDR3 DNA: TGTGCCAGCAGTTCCGGGATCCGAGGCTACACCTTC
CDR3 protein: CASSSGIRGYTF

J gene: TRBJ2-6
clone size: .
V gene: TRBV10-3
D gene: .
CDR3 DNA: TGTGCCATCAGTGGGCTTCAAGGGGCTGGGGCCAACGTCCTGACTTTC
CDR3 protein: CAISGLQGAGANVLTF

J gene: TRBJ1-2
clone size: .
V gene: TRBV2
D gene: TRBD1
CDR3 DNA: TGTGCCAGCAGTGAACCGGGACAGAACTATGGCTACACCTTC
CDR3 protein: CASSEPGQNYGYTF

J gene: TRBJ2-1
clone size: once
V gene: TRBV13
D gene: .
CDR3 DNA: TGTGCCAGCAGCTTAGCGGGGAATGAGCAGTTCTTC
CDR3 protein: CASSLAGNEQFF

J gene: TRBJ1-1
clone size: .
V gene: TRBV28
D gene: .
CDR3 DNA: TGTGCCAGCAGTTTAGCCCCCGCGGGCACTGAAGCTTTCTTT
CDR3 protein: CASSLAPAGTEAFF

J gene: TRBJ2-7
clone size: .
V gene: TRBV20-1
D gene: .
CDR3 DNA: TGCAGTGCCCCTACCGACTACGAGCAGTACTTC
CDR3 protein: CSAPTDYEQYF

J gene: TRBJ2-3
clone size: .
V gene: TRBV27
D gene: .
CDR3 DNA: TGTGCCAGCAGTGAATGGGACATCCTGAGCACAGATACGCAGTATTTT
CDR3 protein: CASSEWDILSTDTQYF

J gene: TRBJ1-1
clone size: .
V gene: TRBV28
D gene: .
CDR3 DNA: TGTGCCAGCAGTTTTCGTACAGGATTTATGAACACTGAAGCTTTCTTT
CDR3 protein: CASSFRTGFMNTEAFF

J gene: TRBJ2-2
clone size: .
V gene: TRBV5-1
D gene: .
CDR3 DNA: TGCGCCAGCAGCACGGTTAGCACGGGGGAGCTGTTTTTT
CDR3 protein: CASSTVSTGELFF

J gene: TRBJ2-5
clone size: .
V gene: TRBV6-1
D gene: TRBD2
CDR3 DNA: TGTGCCAGCAGGCGACTAGCGGGAGTGTCGGAGACCCAGTACTTC
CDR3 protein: CASRRLAGVSETQYF

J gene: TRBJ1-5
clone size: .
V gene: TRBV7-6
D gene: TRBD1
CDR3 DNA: TGTGCCAGCAGCCAGGAACCGGACAGGGGGTACAATCAGCCCCAGCATTTT
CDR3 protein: CASSQEPDRGYNQPQHF

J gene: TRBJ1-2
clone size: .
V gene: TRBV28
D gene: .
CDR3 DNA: TGTGCCAGCACCACAAGCGGAGGCAACGGGGACTATGGCTACACCTTC
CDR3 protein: CASTTSGGNGDYGYTF

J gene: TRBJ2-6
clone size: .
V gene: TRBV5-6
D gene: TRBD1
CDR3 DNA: TGTGCCAGCAGCCCTGACAGGGCAGCAGGGGCCAACGTCCTGACTTTC
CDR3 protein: CASSPDRAAGANVLTF

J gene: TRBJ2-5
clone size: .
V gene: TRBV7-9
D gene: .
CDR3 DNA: TGTGCCAGCAGCTTAGCAGGGGGTAAAATCCAAGAGACCCAGTACTTC
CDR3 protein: CASSLAGGKIQETQYF

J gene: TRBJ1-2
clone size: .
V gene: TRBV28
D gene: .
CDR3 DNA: TGTGCCAGCAGCTACAGGGCGAACTATGGCTACACCTTC
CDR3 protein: CASSYRANYGYTF

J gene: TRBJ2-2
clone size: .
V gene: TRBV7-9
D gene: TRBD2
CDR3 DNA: TGTGCCAGCAGCTTAGCGCGGGCTAGCGGGGACACCGGGGAGCTGTTTTTT
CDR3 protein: CASSLARASGDTGELFF

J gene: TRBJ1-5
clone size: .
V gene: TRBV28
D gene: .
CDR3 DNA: TGTGCCAGCAGTTTCGGCAGGGTCGGGCAGCCCCAGCATTTT
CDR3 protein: CASSFGRVGQPQHF

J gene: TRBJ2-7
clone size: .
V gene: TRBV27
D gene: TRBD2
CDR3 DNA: TGTGCCAGCAGGGTGGGAGGGCTAAAGGAGCAGTACTTC
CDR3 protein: CASRVGGLKEQYF